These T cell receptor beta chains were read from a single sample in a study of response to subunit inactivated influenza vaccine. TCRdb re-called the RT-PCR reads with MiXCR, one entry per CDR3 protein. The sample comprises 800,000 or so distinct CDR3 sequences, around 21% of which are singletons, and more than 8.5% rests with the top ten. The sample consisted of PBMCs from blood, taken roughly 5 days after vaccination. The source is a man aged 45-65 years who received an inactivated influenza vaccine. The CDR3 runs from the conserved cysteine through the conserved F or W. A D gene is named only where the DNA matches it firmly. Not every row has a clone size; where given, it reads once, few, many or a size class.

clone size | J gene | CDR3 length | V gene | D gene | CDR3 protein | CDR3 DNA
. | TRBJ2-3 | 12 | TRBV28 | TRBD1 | CASRGGTVTQYF | TGTGCCAGCAGAGGGGGCACAGTTACGCAGTATTTT
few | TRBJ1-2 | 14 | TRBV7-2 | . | CASSLNRENYGYTF | TGTGCCAGCAGCTTAAACAGGGAAAACTATGGCTACACCTTC
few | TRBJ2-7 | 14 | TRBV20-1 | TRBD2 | CSARATSGRWEQYF | TGCAGTGCTAGAGCCACTAGCGGGAGGTGGGAGCAGTACTTC
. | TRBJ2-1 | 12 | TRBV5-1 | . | CASSLDSLEQFF | TGCGCCAGCAGCTTGGACAGCCTCGAGCAGTTCTTC
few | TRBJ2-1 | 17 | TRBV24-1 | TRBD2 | CATSEGLAGVGYNEQFF | TGTGCCACCAGTGAAGGATTAGCGGGAGTTGGATACAATGAGCAGTTCTTC
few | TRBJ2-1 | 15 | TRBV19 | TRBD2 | CASSPLANSYNEQFF | TGTGCCAGTAGCCCACTAGCGAACTCCTACAATGAGCAGTTCTTC
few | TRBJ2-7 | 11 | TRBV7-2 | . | CASESSYEQYF | TGTGCCAGTGAAAGCTCCTACGAGCAGTACTTC
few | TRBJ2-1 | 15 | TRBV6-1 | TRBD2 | CASSVAGGGFYEQFF | TGTGCCAGCAGTGTAGCGGGAGGTGGGTTTTATGAGCAGTTCTTC
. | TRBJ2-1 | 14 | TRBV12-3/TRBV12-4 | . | CASSLVGVAHEQFF | TGTGCCAGCAGTTTAGTCGGAGTGGCTCATGAGCAGTTCTTC
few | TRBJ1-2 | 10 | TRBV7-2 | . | CAIENDGYTF | TGTGCCATCGAGAACGATGGCTACACCTTC
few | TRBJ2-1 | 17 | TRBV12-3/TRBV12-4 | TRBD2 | CASSLTFRGGPYNEQFF | TGTGCCAGCAGTTTAACTTTTCGGGGGGGACCCTACAATGAGCAGTTCTTC
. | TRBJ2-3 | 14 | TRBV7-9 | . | CASSLIRNTDTQYF | TGTGCCAGCAGCTTAATACGGAACACAGATACGCAGTATTTT
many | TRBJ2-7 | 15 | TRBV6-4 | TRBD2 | CASRAGLAASYEQYF | TGTGCCAGCAGGGCCGGACTAGCGGCCTCCTACGAGCAGTACTTC
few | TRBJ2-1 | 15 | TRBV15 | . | CATSRERGGSNEQFF | TGTGCCACCAGCAGAGAAAGGGGGGGGTCCAATGAGCAGTTCTTC
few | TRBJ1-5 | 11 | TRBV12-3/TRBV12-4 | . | CASRFSGPQHF | TGTGCCAGCAGATTCAGCGGGCCCCAGCATTTT
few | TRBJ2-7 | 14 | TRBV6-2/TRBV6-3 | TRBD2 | CASSYVAGPYEQYF | TGTGCCAGCAGTTATGTAGCGGGACCCTACGAGCAGTACTTC
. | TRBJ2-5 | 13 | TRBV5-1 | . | CASSLEVTETQYF | TGCGCCAGCAGCTTGGAGGTCACAGAGACCCAGTACTTC
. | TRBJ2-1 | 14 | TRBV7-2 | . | CASSQGRAHNEQFF | TGTGCCAGCAGCCAGGGGAGGGCGCACAATGAGCAGTTCTTC
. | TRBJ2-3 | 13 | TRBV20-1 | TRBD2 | CSAGTSGRDTQYF | TGCAGTGCTGGGACTAGCGGGAGAGATACGCAGTATTTT
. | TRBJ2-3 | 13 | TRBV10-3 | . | CATSDQMADTQYF | TGTGCCACATCGGACCAGATGGCAGATACGCAGTATTTT